The 4 T cell receptor beta chains below come from one sample, sequenced in a study of blood T cell repertoires in COVID-19. Repertoires were generated with immunoSEQ multiplex PCR, while TCRdb's copy carries only in-frame clones and drops some. The table includes approximately 57,000 clones, just under 90% detected once. The sample was peripheral blood. All receptors derive from a man aged 45-65 years with acute or convalescent COVID-19.

The chain combines TRBV18 with TRBJ2-2, with 8 bases lining up with TRBD2. CDR1 and CDR2 (germline): KGHSH, LQKENI. CDR3 length equals 15 residues. The V gene end was trimmed by 0 bases and the J gene end by 7 bases; junction bases not matched to a gene: 4. The CDR3 DNA sequence: TGTGCCAGCTCACCACCCGGACTAGCCTTCGGGGAGCTGTTTTTT. Translated: CASSPPGLAFGELFF.

V is TRBV18 and J is TRBJ1-2, with 7 bases lining up with TRBD1. The V gene end was trimmed by 0 bases and the J gene end by 8 bases; junction bases not matched to a gene: 12. The CDR3 consists of 16 residues. Per germline, CDR1 KGHSH and CDR2 LQKENI. CDR3 region: CASSPPSLGQGDGYTF. For the CDR3, the DNA is TGTGCCAGCTCACCACCGTCTCTGGGGCAGGGGGACGGCTACACCTTC.

The rearrangement uses TRBV7-9 and TRBJ1-2; 7 positions agree with TRBD1. The CDR3 spans 20 residues. The V gene's germline CDR1 is SEHNR and CDR2 FQNEAQ (reference sequence). V lost 5 bases and J lost 5; bases outside the gene matches: 26. The CDR3 coding sequence is TGTGCCAGCAGCACAGAGGGCGGTTGGTCTCGACAGGGAGGAAAGTATGGCTACACCTTC. Translating it yields CASSTEGGWSRQGGKYGYTF.

The chain is built from TRBV19 and TRBJ2-7, with TRBD1 identical over 7 bases. V shed 5 bases, J shed 3 bases, and the junction held 7 bases outside the gene matches. CDR3 length equals 14 residues. The germline gives CDR1 LNHDA, CDR2 SQIVND (reference sequence). Here the CDR3 reads CASSPGDSHYEQYF. The DNA of the CDR3 is TGTGCCAGTAGTCCTGGGGACAGCCACTACGAGCAGTACTTC.